These T cell receptor beta chains were read from a single sample in a study of blood T cell repertoires in COVID-19. Assay used: immunoSEQ multiplex PCR; TCRdb lists only in-frame clones, some missing. The table includes around 340,000 clones, over 85% detected once. Source material: peripheral blood. These receptors were collected from a woman in her fifties or sixties with COVID-19, enrolled during active disease. Both conserved end residues are part of each CDR3. A D gene is named only where the DNA matches it firmly. Rows may omit the clone size; those that give it use once, few, many or a size class.

>TRBV19|TRBD1|TRBJ2-7|.
CASSDPGTGIYEQYF
TGTGCCAGTAGTGATCCCGGGACAGGCATCTACGAGCAGTACTTC
>TRBV3-1/TRBV3-2|TRBD1|TRBJ1-1|once
CASSHLQGALGFAEAFF
TGTGCCAGCAGCCACCTACAGGGGGCATTGGGATTCGCTGAAGCTTTCTTT
>TRBV18|TRBD1|TRBJ1-1|.
CASTGEVNTEAFF
TGTGCCAGCACAGGGGAGGTGAACACTGAAGCTTTCTTT
>TRBV6-6|.|TRBJ1-5|.
CASTPLGHRNQPQHF
TGTGCCAGCACCCCCTTGGGACACCGCAATCAGCCCCAGCATTTT
>TRBV6-5|.|TRBJ1-6|once
CASSNRIDSPLHF
TGTGCCAGCAGCAACAGGATTGATTCACCCCTCCACTTT
>TRBV5-1|TRBD1|TRBJ1-6|.
CASSSQGAWDSPLHF
TGCGCCAGCAGCTCACAGGGGGCTTGGGATTCACCCCTCCACTTT
>TRBV10-3|.|TRBJ1-5|.
CAISESLGNQPQHF
TGTGCCATCAGTGAGTCCCTTGGCAATCAGCCCCAGCATTTT
>TRBV28|.|TRBJ1-6|.
CASSLPGGSPLHF
TGTGCCAGCAGCCTACCGGGGGGATCACCCCTCCACTTT
>TRBV10-3|TRBD2|TRBJ2-7|.
CAISESERLASSYEQYF
TGTGCCATCAGTGAATCCGAGAGACTAGCGAGCTCCTACGAGCAGTACTTC
>TRBV6-6|.|TRBJ1-2|.
CASSSMAGYTF
TGTGCCAGCAGCTCAATGGCTGGCTACACCTTC
>TRBV28|TRBD1|TRBJ1-1|.
CASSTYRGRDTEAFF
TGTGCCAGCAGTACTTACAGGGGACGGGACACTGAAGCTTTCTTT
>TRBV30|.|TRBJ1-2|.
CAWTAVPNYGYTF
TGTGCCTGGACGGCGGTACCAAACTATGGCTACACCTTC
>TRBV5-4|.|TRBJ1-2|.
CASSRTALNYGYTF
TGTGCCAGCAGCCGGACAGCACTAAACTATGGCTACACCTTC
>TRBV3-1/TRBV3-2|.|TRBJ1-6|.
CASSQGIGEGSYNSPLHF
TGTGCCAGCAGCCAAGGGATCGGGGAAGGCTCCTATAATTCACCCCTCCACTTT
>TRBV6-4|.|TRBJ2-1|.
CASSRQGGDEQFF
TGTGCCAGCAGCCGACAGGGAGGCGATGAGCAGTTCTTC
>TRBV6-1|.|TRBJ2-7|.
CASSEGIGLTYEQYF
TGTGCCAGCAGTGAAGGGATCGGGTTAACCTACGAGCAGTACTTC
>TRBV6-5|.|TRBJ2-2|.
CASTRQANTGELFF
TGTGCCAGCACGAGACAGGCTAACACCGGGGAGCTGTTTTTT
>TRBV18|TRBD1|TRBJ1-2|.
CASSPSGQGGDGYTF
TGTGCCAGCTCACCATCCGGTCAAGGGGGCGATGGCTACACCTTC
>TRBV7-7|.|TRBJ2-6|.
CASSPKPVPSGANVLTF
TGTGCCAGCAGCCCTAAACCTGTTCCCTCTGGGGCCAACGTCCTGACTTTC
>TRBV19|.|TRBJ2-2|.
CASNSGSNTGELFF
TGTGCCAGTAATTCGGGGTCGAACACCGGGGAGCTGTTTTTT
>TRBV19|.|TRBJ1-6|.
CASRSSYNSPLHF
TGTGCCAGCCGGAGCTCCTATAATTCACCCCTCCACTTT
>TRBV2|.|TRBJ1-5|.
CASSAQGRSNQPQHF
TGTGCCAGCAGTGCCCAGGGAAGGAGCAATCAGCCCCAGCATTTT
>TRBV29-1|TRBD1|TRBJ2-7|once
CSVLLTGAPSYEQYF
TGCAGCGTTCTTCTTACAGGGGCCCCCTCCTACGAGCAGTACTTC
>TRBV24-1|TRBD2|TRBJ2-5|.
CATSDPVLAGEETQYF
TGTGCCACCAGTGATCCTGTTCTAGCGGGGGAAGAGACCCAGTACTTC
>TRBV10-3|.|TRBJ2-7|.
CAISESSYEQYF
TGTGCCATCAGTGAGTCTTCATACGAGCAGTACTTC
>TRBV4-1|TRBD2|TRBJ2-5|.
CASSQGASGGRETQYF
TGCGCCAGCAGCCAAGGGGCTAGCGGGGGACGGGAGACCCAGTACTTC
>TRBV10-3|.|TRBJ2-3|.
CAMSYTVDTQYF
TGTGCCATGTCCTATACGGTAGATACGCAGTATTTT
>TRBV5-4|.|TRBJ1-6|.
CASSSGQPNSPLHF
TGTGCCAGCAGCTCTGGACAGCCGAATTCACCCCTCCACTTT